This T cell receptor beta chain originates from a study of OX40 agonist ivuxolimab in advanced cancers. Study details: Hepatocellular carcinoma, melanoma, renal cell or head and neck cancer occurred in dose-escalation patients. Study-wide findings and caveats: Partial responders treated at 0.1-3.0 mg/kg exhibited clonal expansion among the lowest measured. Mean expanded clone counts were higher in CD8+ than CD4+ T cells.

TCRdb's table, derived via immunoSEQ multiplex PCR, lists solely in-frame clones and lacks some. The profile covers about 76,000 clones, with approximately 86% appearing a single time and roughly 2.4% taken by the ten largest. Prior autoimmune disease or systemic immunosuppression barred patients. As concerns this clone: No antigen is known for it.

Deletions cut 3 bases from V and 0 bases from J, with 4 bases between. CDR3 length equals 13 residues. Per germline, CDR1 MNHEY and CDR2 SMNVEV (reference sequence). This material consisted of CD4+ or CD8+ T cells sorted from blood, taken in a trial of the OX40 agonist ivuxolimab. The TCR comes from an adult with an advanced solid tumor such as melanoma, head and neck, liver or kidney cancer. J is TRBJ2-3 and V is TRBV27; D is unresolved. CDR3 sequence (DNA): TGTGCCAGCAGTTTGGGCAGCACAGATACGCAGTATTTT. This gives the protein CASSLGSTDTQYF.